This TCR beta chain is drawn from a study of cytomegalovirus exposure and HLA in healthy donors. Study-level findings and limits: In the roughly 120 validation repertoires, a later analysis found that first-cohort TCR clusters tended to co-occur.

As to this clone: What it binds is unknown.

Clones were read by immunoSEQ multiplex PCR, and TCRdb kept only the in-frame ones, dropping some. The table records 150,000 to 200,000 clones, about 85% of them present only once. This CDR3 contains 15 residues. Germline CDR1 MNHEY, CDR2 SMNVEV (reference sequence). The V gene end was trimmed by 0 bases and the J gene end by 4 bases; junction bases not matched to a gene: 4. The sequence came from a man aged 18-30 years in good health and CMV-seropositive. The J gene is TRBJ2-7, the V gene TRBV27, with 9 bases aligning to TRBD2. The sequencing sample was made of PBMCs. This CDR3 reads CASSLSSGGTYEQYF. The CDR3 nucleotides are TGTGCCAGCAGTTTATCTAGCGGGGGAACTTACGAGCAGTACTTC.